The source of this T cell receptor beta chain is a study of PD-1 blockade in classical Hodgkin lymphoma. Data came from immunoSEQ multiplex PCR; TCRdb stores just in-frame clones and leaves some out. The data contain about 17,000 clones, 83% of them singletons. On this clone itself: Its specificity is unknown.

Time point reported: cycle 4 day 1 (C4D1), after five to seven weeks of nivolumab. There was relapse after autologous stem cell transplantation in every patient, and there was variation in brentuximab vedotin exposure. Patients' outcomes at their best amounted to complete response, partial response or progressive disease. V was trimmed by 1 base and J by 4 bases, leaving 10 bases between them. The CDR3 covers 15 residues. From germline, CDR1 is LGHNA and CDR2 YSLEER. Broader study findings: By C4D1, diversity of CD4+ TCRs had risen significantly, whereas that of CD8+ TCRs had not. Relapsed/refractory patients reportedly had the lowest baseline TCR diversity, below newly diagnosed patients, who were below healthy donors.

The J gene is TRBJ2-2, the V gene TRBV4-3, with D uncertain. The sequence was collected from a human donor with classical Hodgkin lymphoma. The sequencing used peripheral blood mononuclear cells (PBMCs), collected before the fourth cycle of nivolumab. CDR3 bases: TGCGCCAGCAGCCAAGCCGCCATGGTCACCGGGGAGCTGTTTTTT. Protein sequence: CASSQAAMVTGELFF.